This T cell receptor (beta chain) appears in the sequencing data of a study of STAT5B mutations in CD4+ large granular lymphocyte leukemia (dated by TCRdb to 2021 to 2024). Study-level background: Among healthy controls, the CDR3 'QG' motif was associated with a particular HLA allele. TCRbeta repertoires of CD4+ T-cell large granular lymphocyte leukemia patients were compared with those of healthy blood donors. Flow cytometry on FACSCanto II or FACSVerse showed that the purified fractions were more than 95% pure among lymphocytes. The paper's findings and limits, for the study overall: Greater clonality appeared to be present in CD4-sorted patient repertoires than in healthy CD4+ repertoires, and the difference was retained after the putative leukemic clones were removed. Main leukemic clonotypes were private to each patient, although about a quarter of the main leukemic clonotypes were found at low frequency in the non-leukemic repertoires of other patients. TRBV06-family usage was enriched among the top patient clones (8/27) compared with healthy controls (2/35). Data were not HLA-matched; higher clonality in CD4+ versus CD8+ T-LGLL could reflect the relatively small sample size.

Comments on this clone: Its specific antigen is unknown. Nothing much larger sits one base from this clone, and base qualities are not available.

Spanning cysteine to phenylalanine, the CDR3 consists of 17 amino acids. The CDR3 DNA has 51 bases and is translated from base 1. V is trimmed back by 6 bases and J by 0 bases, and the junction contains 12 bases that no gene match accounts for. CDR1 MNHEY and CDR2 SMNVEV were looked up in the germline V gene (reference sequence). TCRbeta rearrangements were sequenced from genomic DNA using the immunoSEQ assay at survey resolution. Under the source paper's analysis protocol: In the TCR sequencing data, the lowest productive clonotype frequency that could be detected was 2.59 x 10-5. Only productive TCRbeta rearrangements, meaning sequences that were complete and in-frame, were kept for the analyses. Sample clonality was computed as Simpson clonality in the immunoSEQ Analyzer version 3.0. Clones were categorized by frequency as very rare, small, medium, large (1-20%) or hyperexpanded (>20%). OLGA 1.2.3 estimated generation probabilities, VDJtools produced V-gene circos plots, VDJdb was queried for specificities, and GLIPH identified CDR3 motifs. TCRdb took over this immuneACCESS table, retaining in-frame rearrangements with V and J assigned. Such tables are incomplete; in checked studies, under half of the missing clones stem from an unresolved V gene, and the remainder is unexplained. V and J calls and clone size are given by that table; D and trimming were obtained from the DNA. In all, the sample holds around 37,000 clones, and 75% to 85% of those were seen once. Around 0.5% of the sample lies in the top ten.

The healthy control group was made up of around 38 blood donors, and the Finnish Red Cross blood service supplied their buffy coats. All TCR-sequenced material derived from peripheral blood: patient blood samples and healthy donor buffy coats. Peripheral blood mononuclear cells were isolated by Ficoll-Hypaque gradient centrifugation. CD4+ cells were magnetically purified from the buffy coats of healthy controls. The Gentra Puregene Cell and Tissue kit was used to extract genomic DNA, and a Qubit 2.0 fluorometer was used to measure the amount of genomic DNA. The chain couples TRBV27 to TRBJ2-7, and 9 junction bases match TRBD2. The sequenced sample consisted of CD4+ T cells from blood buffy coats. The receptor's source is a human donor in good health. CDR3 reads: CASSPGVGTSISYEQYF. The DNA is as follows: TGTGCCAGCAGCCCTGGTGTAGGGACTAGCATCTCCTACGAGCAGTACTTC.